The rows below give T cell receptor beta chains drawn from one sample of a study of blood T cells in healthy people across ages. TCRdb processed the 5' RACE reads anew with MiXCR; each CDR3 protein has one entry. The sample includes about 800,000 distinct CDR3 sequences, 25% of them seen just once. These data were also filed under a second study, of T cells of mothers and their children.

Sequenced: blood. These receptors originate from a boy younger than 18 in good health. Both conserved end residues are part of each CDR3. D genes are given only for firm matches. Clone size is given for some rows only: seen once, a few or many times, or a class if the clone is expanded.

D gene,V gene,J gene,clone size,CDR3 protein,CDR3 DNA
TRBD1,TRBV14,TRBJ2-7,few,CASSPSRGQGKYEQYF,TGTGCCAGCAGCCCATCCAGAGGACAGGGGAAGTACGAGCAGTACTTC
TRBD2,TRBV7-2,TRBJ2-1,few,CASSLVSSGRTNGQFF,TGTGCCAGCAGCTTAGTGTCCAGCGGGAGGACTAATGGGCAGTTCTTC
TRBD2,TRBV4-3,TRBJ2-2,few,CASSPTGTSGGEATGELFF,TGCGCCAGCAGCCCAACGGGGACTAGCGGGGGGGAGGCCACCGGGGAGCTGTTTTTT
.,TRBV30,TRBJ1-2,once,CAWSLTEGYTF,TGTGCCTGGAGTCTCACAGAGGGCTACACCTTC
TRBD2,TRBV11-1,TRBJ2-5,few,CASSIAGGQKETQYF,TGTGCCAGCAGCATAGCGGGGGGCCAGAAAGAGACCCAGTACTTC
.,TRBV7-2,TRBJ1-6,once,CASSGQRTVYNSPLHF,TGTGCCAGCAGCGGGCAGAGGACGGTGTATAATTCACCCCTCCACTTT
.,TRBV21-1,TRBJ1-2,few,CAGSKNQYRGWNYGYTF,TGTGCCGGCAGCAAAAATCAGTACAGGGGGTGGAACTATGGCTACACCTTC
.,TRBV6-1,TRBJ2-2,few,CASSDRVTGELFF,TGTGCCAGCAGTGATAGGGTCACCGGGGAGCTGTTTTTT
.,TRBV28,TRBJ2-5,.,CASSRGQKQETQYF,TGTGCCAGCAGCCGAGGACAGAAACAAGAGACCCAGTACTTC
TRBD2,TRBV3-1,TRBJ2-5,.,CASSQDRGSRTRSQEAEYF,TGTGCCAGCAGCCAAGATCGGGGGTCCCGGACTAGGTCCCAAGAGGCCGAGTACTTC
.,TRBV20-1,TRBJ2-5,few,CSARDVKETQYF,TGCAGTGCTAGAGATGTCAAAGAGACCCAGTACTTC
TRBD2,TRBV4-3,TRBJ2-7,once,CASSHGLAAAYEQYF,TGCGCCAGTAGCCACGGACTAGCAGCTGCCTACGAGCAGTACTTC
.,TRBV28,TRBJ1-5,few,CASSPQARYLVEPQHF,TGTGCCAGCAGCCCACAAGCCAGATATCTCGTCGAGCCCCAGCATTTT
TRBD1,TRBV28,TRBJ2-1,few,CASSLPGTGYNEQFF,TGTGCCAGCAGTCTCCCCGGGACAGGGTATAATGAGCAGTTCTTC
.,TRBV20-1,TRBJ1-1,few,CSVVENTEAFF,TGCAGTGTCGTTGAGAACACTGAAGCTTTCTTT
.,TRBV4-1,TRBJ1-1,.,CASSRAGFGAFF,TGCGCCAGCAGCCGGGCGGGGTTTGGGGCTTTCTTT
.,TRBV7-9,TRBJ2-7,.,CASSFDSLSSYEQYF,TGTGCCAGCAGCTTCGACTCTCTAAGCTCCTACGAGCAGTACTTC